This paragraph covers one T cell receptor beta chain sequence. The antigen is undetermined. The data were taken from a study of cytomegalovirus exposure and HLA in healthy donors. Study-level results: Investigators reported over 150 TCR beta chains as tied to cytomegalovirus. A later analysis appeared to link common viral pathogens to several of the most significant clusters.

Primers: 60 Vbeta forward and 13 Jbeta reverse. The repertoire was sequenced with immunoSEQ multiplex PCR; TCRdb's copy has only in-frame clones and lacks some. Of about 69,000 clones listed, 74% are singletons. Trimming took off 1 base at V and 5 bases at J, with 12 bases between the two ends. This CDR3 has 13 residues. Germline V gene data show CDR1 as GTSNPN and CDR2 as SVGIG (reference sequence). The source of this sequence is a woman aged 55-75 years in good health and CMV-seropositive. The sequenced sample was PBMCs. The chain recombines TRBV30 with TRBJ2-7; D possibly corresponds to TRBD2 (6 bases). The CDR3, as DNA: TGTGCCTGGAGTGGGTCTAGCGCCCACGAGCAGTACTTC. Protein: CAWSGSSAHEQYF.